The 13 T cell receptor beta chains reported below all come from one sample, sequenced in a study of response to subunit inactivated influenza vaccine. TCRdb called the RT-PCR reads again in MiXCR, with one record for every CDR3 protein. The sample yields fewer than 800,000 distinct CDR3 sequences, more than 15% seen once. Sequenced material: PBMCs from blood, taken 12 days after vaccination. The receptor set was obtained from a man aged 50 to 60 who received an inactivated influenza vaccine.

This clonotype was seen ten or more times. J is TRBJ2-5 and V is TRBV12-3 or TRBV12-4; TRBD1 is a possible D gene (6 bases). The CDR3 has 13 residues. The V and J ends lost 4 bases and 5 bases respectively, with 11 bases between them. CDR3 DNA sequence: TGTGCCAGCAGTTACAGGGTCAGGGAGACCCAGTACTTC. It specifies CASSYRVRETQYF.

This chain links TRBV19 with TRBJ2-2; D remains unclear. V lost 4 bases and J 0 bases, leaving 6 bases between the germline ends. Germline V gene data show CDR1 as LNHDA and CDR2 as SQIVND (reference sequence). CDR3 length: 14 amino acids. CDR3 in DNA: TGTGCCAGTAGTAGTCAGGCGAACACCGGGGAGCTGTTTTTT. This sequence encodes CASSSQANTGELFF.

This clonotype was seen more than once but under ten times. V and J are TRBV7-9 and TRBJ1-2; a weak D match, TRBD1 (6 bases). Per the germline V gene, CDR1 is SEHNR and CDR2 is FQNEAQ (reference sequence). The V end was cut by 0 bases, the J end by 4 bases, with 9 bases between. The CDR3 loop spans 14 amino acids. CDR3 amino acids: CASSLAGHSYGYTF. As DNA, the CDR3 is TGTGCCAGCAGCTTAGCGGGACATTCCTATGGCTACACCTTC.

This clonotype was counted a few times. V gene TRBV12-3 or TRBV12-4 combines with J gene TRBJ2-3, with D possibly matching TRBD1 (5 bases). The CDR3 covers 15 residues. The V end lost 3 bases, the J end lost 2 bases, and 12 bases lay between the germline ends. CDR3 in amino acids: CASSLSRTLTDTQYF. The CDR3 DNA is TGTGCCAGCAGTTTGTCCAGGACACTCACAGATACGCAGTATTTT.

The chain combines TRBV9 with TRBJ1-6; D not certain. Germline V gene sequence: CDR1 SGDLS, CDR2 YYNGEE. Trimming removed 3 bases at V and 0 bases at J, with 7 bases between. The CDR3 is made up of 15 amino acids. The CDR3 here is CASSARSSYNSPLHF. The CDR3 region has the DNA TGTGCCAGCAGCGCCAGGAGCTCCTATAATTCACCCCTCCACTTT.

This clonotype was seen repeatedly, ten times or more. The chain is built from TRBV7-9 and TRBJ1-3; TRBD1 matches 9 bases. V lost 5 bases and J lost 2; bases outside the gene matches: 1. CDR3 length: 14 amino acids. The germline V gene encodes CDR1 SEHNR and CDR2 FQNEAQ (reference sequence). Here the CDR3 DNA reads TGTGCCAGCAGCCGGGACAGGGCTGGAAACACCATATATTTT. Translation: CASSRDRAGNTIYF.

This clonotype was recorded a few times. CDR3 sequence reads: CASSLGPKVLYEQYF. For the CDR3, the DNA is TGTGCCAGCAGCTTAGGGCCAAAGGTACTCTACGAGCAGTACTTC. The chain uses TRBV7-2 and TRBJ2-7; D not certain. The CDR3 extends over 15 amino acids. The V end was cut by 1 base, the J end by 3 bases, with 13 bases between. In germline, CDR1 is SGHTA, CDR2 FQGNSA.

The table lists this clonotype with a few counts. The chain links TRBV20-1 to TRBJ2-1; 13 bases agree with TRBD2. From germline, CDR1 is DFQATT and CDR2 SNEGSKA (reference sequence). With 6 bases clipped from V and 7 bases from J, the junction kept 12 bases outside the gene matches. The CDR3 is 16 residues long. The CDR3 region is CSAEEGTSGKGNEQFF. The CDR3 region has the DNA TGCAGTGCCGAGGAAGGGACTAGCGGGAAAGGGAATGAGCAGTTCTTC.

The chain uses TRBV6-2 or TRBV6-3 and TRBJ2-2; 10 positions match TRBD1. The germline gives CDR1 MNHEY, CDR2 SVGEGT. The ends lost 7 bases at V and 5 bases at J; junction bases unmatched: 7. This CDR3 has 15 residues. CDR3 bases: TGTGCCAGCAACCCGGGACAGGGGTTTACCGGGGAGCTGTTTTTT. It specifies CASNPGQGFTGELFF.

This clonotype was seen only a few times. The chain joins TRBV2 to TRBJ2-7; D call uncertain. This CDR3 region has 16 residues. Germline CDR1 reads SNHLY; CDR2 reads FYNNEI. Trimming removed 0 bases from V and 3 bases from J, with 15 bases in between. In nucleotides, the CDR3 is TGTGCCAGCAGTGAAGCCTATAGACGTACCTTCTACGAGCAGTACTTC. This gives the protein CASSEAYRRTFYEQYF.

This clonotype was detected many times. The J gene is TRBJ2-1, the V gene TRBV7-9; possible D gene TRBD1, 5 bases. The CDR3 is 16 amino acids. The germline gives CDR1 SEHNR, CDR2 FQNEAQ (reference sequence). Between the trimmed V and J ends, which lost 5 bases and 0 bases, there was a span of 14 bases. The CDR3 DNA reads TGTGCCAGCAGCGTCTCGGTAGGGGTCTCCTACAATGAGCAGTTCTTC. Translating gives CASSVSVGVSYNEQFF.

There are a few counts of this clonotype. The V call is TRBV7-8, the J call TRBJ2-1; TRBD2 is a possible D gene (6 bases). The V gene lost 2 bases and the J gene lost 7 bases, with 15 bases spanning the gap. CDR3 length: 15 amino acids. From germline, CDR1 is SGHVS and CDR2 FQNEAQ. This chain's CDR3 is CASSLSRTMVNEQFF. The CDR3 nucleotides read TGTGCCAGCAGCTTATCTAGGACTATGGTTAATGAGCAGTTCTTC. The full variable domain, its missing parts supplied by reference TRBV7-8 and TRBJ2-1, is GAGVSQSPRYKVAKRGQDVALRCDPISGHVSLFWYQQALGQGPEFLTYFQNEAQLDKSGLPSDRFFAERPEGSVSTLKIQRTQQEDSAVYLCASSLSRTMVNEQFFGPGTRLTVL.

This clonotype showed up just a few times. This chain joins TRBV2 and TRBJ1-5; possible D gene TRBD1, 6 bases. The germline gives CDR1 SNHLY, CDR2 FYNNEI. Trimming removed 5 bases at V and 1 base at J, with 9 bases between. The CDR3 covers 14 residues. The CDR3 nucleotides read TGTGCCAGCAGTCGGGACATAAGCAATCAGCCCCAGCATTTT. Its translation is CASSRDISNQPQHF. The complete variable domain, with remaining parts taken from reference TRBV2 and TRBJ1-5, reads EPEVTQTPSHQVTQMGQEVILRCVPISNHLYFYWYRQILGQKVEFLVSFYNNEISEKSEIFDDQFSVERPDGSNFTLKIRSTKLEDSAMYFCASSRDISNQPQHFGDGTRLSIL.